Below are 6 T cell receptor beta chains sequenced from a single sample in a study of cytomegalovirus exposure and HLA in healthy donors. PCR involved 60 Vbeta and 13 Jbeta primers. The repertoire was sequenced with immunoSEQ multiplex PCR; TCRdb's copy has only in-frame clones and lacks some. The sample lists over 150,000 clones, around 80% occurring once. The material sequenced was PBMCs. The source is a woman in her forties or fifties in good health and CMV-seropositive.

The chain has TRBV5-1 and TRBJ1-2; TRBD1 agrees at 9 bases. The CDR3 is 15 amino acids. In germline, CDR1 is SGHRS, CDR2 YFSETQ. The trim removed 4 bases at V and 2 bases at J, leaving 6 bases unmatched. CDR3 region: CASSAQGAGNYGYTF. The CDR3 DNA is TGCGCCAGCAGCGCACAGGGGGCAGGGAACTATGGCTACACCTTC.

The chain is built from TRBV7-9 and TRBJ1-2; D may be TRBD1 (5 bases). With 5 bases removed from V and 4 bases from J, the gap between germline ends came to 17 bases. From germline, CDR1 is SEHNR and CDR2 FQNEAQ (reference sequence). The length of the CDR3 is 15 residues. CDR3 nucleotide sequence: TGTGCCAGCAGCCTCGGACAAGCCCAGCCCTATGGCTACACCTTC. Its translation is CASSLGQAQPYGYTF.

V and J are TRBV6-5 and TRBJ2-3; TRBD1 matches 11 bases. V lost 4 bases and J lost 6; bases outside the gene matches: 6. The CDR3 contains 15 residues. The germline V gene has CDR1 MNHEY and CDR2 SVGAGI. The CDR3 spells CASSSRTGGRDTQYF. CDR3 bases: TGTGCCAGCAGTTCCAGGACAGGGGGCAGGGATACGCAGTATTTT.

This rearrangement joins TRBV9 to TRBJ1-6, with D unresolved. Between the trimmed V and J ends, which lost 0 bases and 0 bases, there was a span of 10 bases. This CDR3 has 17 amino acids. The germline CDR1 and CDR2 sequences are SGDLS and YYNGEE. CDR3 in amino acids: CASSVGVGSSYNSPLHF. In nucleotides, the CDR3 is TGTGCCAGCAGCGTAGGTGTGGGGAGCTCCTATAATTCACCCCTCCACTTT.

The chain employs TRBV18 and TRBJ1-2; maybe TRBD1 (5 bases). Trimming stripped 4 bases from V and 7 bases from J, with 10 bases between. This CDR3 is built from 12 residues. Germline V lookup: CDR1 KGHSH, CDR2 LQKENI. This CDR3 reads CASSQGQGGYTF. CDR3 in DNA: TGTGCCAGCTCACAGGGGCAAGGTGGCTACACCTTC.

J is TRBJ1-5 and V is TRBV27; D uncertain. Trimming left V 6 bases short and J 1 base short, with 10 bases between. The CDR3 spans 14 residues. Germline V CDR1 and CDR2: MNHEY, SMNVEV (reference sequence). CDR3 loop: CASRSTVSNQPQHF. DNA of the CDR3: TGTGCCAGCAGATCTACAGTAAGCAATCAGCCCCAGCATTTT.